A single sample gave rise to the 26 T cell receptor beta chains below, sequenced in a study of identical twins. MiXCR was run by TCRdb on the 5' RACE reads, yielding one entry per CDR3 protein. Among 600,000 to 800,000 distinct CDR3 sequences, 21% were seen once, and the ten largest hold about 4.3%. The same sample was also used in a study of T cells expressing NK-cell markers.

Sequencing input: PBMCs. These receptors were obtained from a young woman in good health.

This clonotype was counted only a few times. Mismatch with germline at one junction end may stem from a read error. This chain uses TRBV7-7 with TRBJ2-2; 8 nucleotides match TRBD1. Germline V gene lookup returns CDR1 SSHAT and CDR2 FNYEAQ (reference sequence). The CDR3 totals 14 residues. The DNA of the CDR3 is TGTGCTAGCAGCCAGGACAGGGCTGTCGGGGAGCTGTTTTTT. It codes for CASSQDRAVGELFF.

The sample holds many counts of this clonotype. This CDR3 is CSARNIQNLYGYTF. DNA for the CDR3: TGCAGTGCTAGGAATATACAGAATCTCTATGGCTACACCTTC. V is TRBV20-1 and J is TRBJ1-2; D not certain. Trimming cost V 3 bases and J 4 bases, with 15 bases left between them. The CDR3 is made up of 14 amino acids. Germline values: CDR1 DFQATT, CDR2 SNEGSKA (reference sequence).

The chain carries TRBV10-2 and TRBJ2-7, with a tentative D call TRBD1 (5 bases). There are 14 residues in the CDR3. Trimming left V 1 base short and J 6 bases short, with 13 bases between. Looked up from germline, CDR1 is WSHSY and CDR2 is SAAADI. DNA of the CDR3: TGCGCCAGCAGTGAGTTGGGGCCACGGTCCGAGCAGTACTTC. Amino acid sequence: CASSELGPRSEQYF.

This clonotype was detected a few times. This chain links TRBV20-1 with TRBJ1-5; D might be TRBD1 (6 bases). This CDR3 has 16 residues. V was cut by 0 bases and J by 2 bases, with 14 bases left in between. Per the germline V gene, CDR1 is DFQATT and CDR2 is SNEGSKA (reference sequence). CDR3 in amino acids: CSARDHGGRGNQPQHF. The CDR3 DNA sequence: TGCAGTGCTAGAGATCACGGGGGGCGCGGCAATCAGCCCCAGCATTTT.

This clonotype has only one observation. The rearrangement uses TRBV4-3 and TRBJ2-3; D possibly uses TRBD1 or TRBD2 (5 bases each). CDR1 and CDR2 (germline): LGHNA, YSLEER. The CDR3 runs to 17 residues. Trimming took off 4 bases at V and 1 base at J, with 18 bases between the two ends. CDR3 sequence reads: CASSRQLLRDGTDTQYF. DNA of the CDR3: TGCGCCAGCAGCCGGCAGCTGTTACGGGACGGCACAGATACGCAGTATTTT.

This clonotype was recorded a few times. This sequence joins TRBV20-1 and TRBJ2-1; D possibly corresponds to TRBD1 (6 bases). Between the trimmed V and J ends, which lost 6 bases and 4 bases, there was a span of 22 bases. The CDR3 runs 16 residues. CDR1 is DFQATT, CDR2 SNEGSKA, per germline (reference sequence). CDR3 sequence reads: CSAEVLGQKMYNEQFF. The CDR3 DNA follows: TGCAGTGCGGAAGTTCTGGGACAAAAGATGTACAATGAGCAGTTCTTC.

V and J are TRBV7-9 and TRBJ1-2; TRBD1 aligns across 8 bases. V shed 0 bases and J 3 bases; nucleotides not matched to a gene: 9. This CDR3 contains 17 residues. Germline lookup yields CDR1 SEHNR and CDR2 FQNEAQ (reference sequence). Written as DNA, the CDR3 is TGTGCCAGCAGCTTAGCCCGGAGGACAGGGAAGGACTATGGCTACACCTTC. Residues: CASSLARRTGKDYGYTF.

There are a few counts of this clonotype. The chain recombines TRBV7-9 with TRBJ1-1; 9 bases fit TRBD1. This CDR3 spans 13 amino acids. Germline-derived CDR1 and CDR2 are SEHNR and FQNEAQ (reference sequence). The CDR3 region has the DNA TGTCCCATCGCGACAGGGGGGGACACTGAAGCTTTCTTT. It encodes CPIATGGDTEAFF.

The chain joins TRBV20-1 to TRBJ2-7; TRBD1 agrees at 9 bases. There are 16 residues in the CDR3. Per germline, CDR1 DFQATT and CDR2 SNEGSKA (reference sequence). Unmatched junction bases numbered 11, after V lost 0 bases and J lost 5 bases. The CDR3 DNA is TGCAGTGCTAGAGAAGAGATCGGGACAGGGTTCCACGAGCAGTACTTC. Amino acid sequence: CSAREEIGTGFHEQYF.

The genes are TRBV15 and TRBJ1-1, with 7 bases aligning to TRBD1. CDR1 and CDR2 from the germline V gene are LNHNV and YYDKDF (reference sequence). This CDR3 has 12 amino acids. V was pared by 5 bases and J by 5 bases, with 2 bases of the junction left unmatched. CDR3: CATSVTGTEAFF. CDR3 sequence (DNA): TGTGCCACCAGCGTGACAGGGACTGAAGCTTTCTTT.

This clonotype was seen at least ten times. The chain uses TRBV20-1 and TRBJ2-7; 8 bases line up with TRBD2. This CDR3 comprises 14 residues. Per germline, CDR1 DFQATT and CDR2 SNEGSKA (reference sequence). Trimming at V came to 5 bases and at J to 3 bases, leaving 9 bases not matched to a gene. The CDR3 spells CSAFHQAGDYEQYF. In DNA, the CDR3 is TGCAGTGCTTTCCATCAAGCGGGAGACTACGAGCAGTACTTC.

The genes are TRBV5-1 and TRBJ1-2; a possible D gene is TRBD1 (6 bases). The CDR3 is 13 residues long. V gave up 4 bases and J gave up 4 bases, with 11 bases separating them. Germline values: CDR1 SGHRS, CDR2 YFSETQ. CDR3 sequence reads: CASSTGQIYGYTF. The CDR3 DNA reads as TGCGCCAGCAGCACGGGACAAATCTATGGCTACACCTTC.

This chain uses TRBV20-1 with TRBJ2-1, with 8 nucleotides matching TRBD2. This CDR3 spans 15 amino acids. CDR1 and CDR2 (germline): DFQATT, SNEGSKA (reference sequence). The J segment lost 10 bases and the V segment lost 4 bases, leaving 15 bases of the junction unmatched. This CDR3 reads CSANPRGLGAGEQFF. The CDR3 nucleotides read TGCAGTGCTAACCCCCGGGGACTAGGGGCGGGAGAGCAGTTCTTC.

The rearrangement links TRBV20-1 to TRBJ2-5; a possible D gene is TRBD1 (5 bases). V lost 0 bases and J lost 4, with 12 bases in between. Germline CDR1 DFQATT, CDR2 SNEGSKA (reference sequence). The CDR3 extends over 14 amino acids. The CDR3 is CSARDLQGSETQYF. The CDR3 DNA follows: TGCAGTGCTAGAGATCTGCAGGGTTCAGAGACCCAGTACTTC.

This clonotype was counted between two and nine times. The V gene is TRBV20-1, the J gene TRBJ1-2; D might be TRBD1 (5 bases). The CDR3 contains 12 residues. V was trimmed by 3 bases and J by 8 bases, leaving 13 bases between them. The germline V gene has CDR1 DFQATT and CDR2 SNEGSKA (reference sequence). DNA of the CDR3: TGCAGTGCTAGGAGCACGGAGGGGGGCTACACCTTC. This gives the protein CSARSTEGGYTF.

This clonotype was observed a handful of times. V is TRBV9 and J is TRBJ2-5; no firm D call. V was clipped by 4 bases and J by 5 bases, with 12 bases between them. Looked up from germline, CDR1 is SGDLS and CDR2 is YYNGEE. The CDR3 extends over 13 amino acids. The CDR3 DNA reads as TGTGCCAGCAGCCAACGGAGCCCGGAGACCCAGTACTTC. Its protein product is CASSQRSPETQYF.

The V gene is TRBV10-2, the J gene TRBJ2-2, with D maybe TRBD2 (5 bases). Trimming took off 6 bases at V and 2 bases at J, with 13 bases between the two ends. Germline CDR1 and CDR2: WSHSY and SAAADI. The CDR3 totals 15 residues. Here the CDR3 DNA reads TGCGCCAGCAGCCGGGATCTTCCTAACACCGGGGAGCTGTTTTTT. It yields the protein CASSRDLPNTGELFF.

The sample holds many counts of this clonotype. V gene TRBV5-5 combines with J gene TRBJ2-1; weak D call: TRBD2 (6 bases). V lost 7 bases and J lost 9, with 20 bases in between. CDR3 length: 14 amino acids. Germline V lookup: CDR1 SGHKS, CDR2 YYEKEE (reference sequence). DNA for the CDR3: TGTGCCAGCTCCACCGGGACTCTTGTTCTTGAGCAGTTCTTC. Protein: CASSTGTLVLEQFF.

This clonotype has a count of ten or more. V usage is TRBV20-1 and J usage is TRBJ2-7; possibly TRBD1 or TRBD2 for D (5 bases each). The CDR3 is 13 amino acids. Trimming removed 5 bases from V and 4 bases from J, with 15 bases in between. CDR1 DFQATT and CDR2 SNEGSKA come from the germline V gene (reference sequence). CDR3 nucleotide sequence: TGCAGTGCTGCTTCCCGGGACGTTTACGAGCAGTACTTC. This gives the protein CSAASRDVYEQYF.

The CDR3 sequence: CSATWTRGGNEQFF. As DNA, the CDR3 is TGCAGTGCCACCTGGACTCGGGGTGGCAATGAGCAGTTCTTC. The genes are TRBV20-1 and TRBJ2-1, with a possible D match to TRBD2 (5 bases). The V gene lost 6 bases and the J gene lost 6 bases, with 18 bases spanning the gap. CDR1 is DFQATT and CDR2 is SNEGSKA in the germline V gene (reference sequence). This CDR3 is built from 14 residues.

The chain uses TRBV7-2 and TRBJ2-5; 7 nucleotides line up with TRBD1. The V gene's germline CDR1 is SGHTA and CDR2 FQGNSA. J gave up 3 bases and V 4 bases, and 5 bases lay outside the gene matches. This CDR3 spans 14 amino acids. CDR3 in amino acids: CASSYAGTEETQYF. The DNA for the CDR3 is TGTGCCAGCAGCTACGCCGGGACAGAAGAGACCCAGTACTTC.

This clonotype was detected only a few times. The V gene is TRBV7-2, the J gene TRBJ1-2; 9 positions agree with TRBD1. This CDR3 is built from 16 residues. Germline V CDR1 and CDR2: SGHTA, FQGNSA. With V trimmed by 5 bases and J by 7 bases, 14 bases remained unmatched. CDR3 protein: CASSPTSGTGFGGYTF. In nucleotides, the CDR3 is TGTGCCAGCAGCCCCACCTCCGGGACAGGGTTTGGTGGCTACACCTTC.

The chain has TRBV7-9 and TRBJ1-4; weak D call: TRBD1 (5 bases). V lost 1 base, J lost 4 bases, and 10 bases lay in between. The CDR3 loop spans 15 amino acids. Germline CDR1 SEHNR, CDR2 FQNEAQ (reference sequence). The CDR3 here is CASSLDRGYNEKLFF. CDR3 DNA sequence: TGTGCCAGCAGCTTAGACCGGGGGTATAATGAAAAACTGTTTTTT.

The gene calls are TRBV9 and TRBJ2-5, with D unresolved. V gave up 3 bases and J gave up 1 base, with 7 bases separating them. The CDR3 extends over 13 amino acids. Germline-derived CDR1 and CDR2 are SGDLS and YYNGEE. CDR3 loop: CASSGHIQETQYF. In nucleotides, the CDR3 is TGTGCCAGCAGCGGACATATCCAAGAGACCCAGTACTTC. The variable domain in full, completed from reference TRBV9 and TRBJ2-5, reads DSGVTQTPKHLITATGQRVTLRCSPRSGDLSVYWYQQSLDQGLQFLIQYYNGEERAKGNILERFSAQQFPDLHSELNLSSLELGDSALYFCASSGHIQETQYFGPGTRLLVL.

This clonotype was seen once. V usage is TRBV6-4 and J usage is TRBJ2-7, with a possible D match to TRBD1 (6 bases). V shed 6 bases and J shed 7 bases, with 16 bases lying between them. Germline V gene data show CDR1 as MRHNA and CDR2 as SNTAGT. The CDR3 loop spans 13 amino acids. This CDR3 reads CASSQGNYEEQYF. CDR3 nucleotides: TGTGCCAGCAGCCAGGGGAACTACGAAGAGCAGTACTTC.

This clonotype showed up many times. The chain links TRBV10-3 to TRBJ1-5, with 11 bases fitting TRBD1. Per germline, CDR1 ENHRY and CDR2 SYGVKD. V trimming: 3 bases; J trimming: 4 bases; junction bases outside the gene matches: 2. CDR3 length equals 15 residues. CDR3 DNA: TGTGCCATCAGTGAAGGGACAGGGGGGAATCAGCCCCAGCATTTT. Its translation is CAISEGTGGNQPQHF.